The clone carrying this TCR beta chain has only a few counts. Its antigen is unidentified. This sample stems from a study of vaccination and CD4 T cells after COVID-19. Whole-study results and caveats: Nearly all convalescent vaccine-specific clones, 304 of 307, recognized only SARS-CoV-2 spike.

The CDR3 covers 14 residues. Germline V gene lookup returns CDR1 MNHEY and CDR2 SMNVEV (reference sequence). J gave up 2 bases and V 3 bases, and 3 bases lay outside the gene matches. Sequenced with the Oncomine TCR Beta short-read assay was DNA taken from cultured CD4+ T cells. Genomic DNA was isolated from cultured CD4+ T cells. MiXCR was run by TCRdb on the PCR reads, yielding one entry per CDR3 protein. The sample has about 5,600 distinct CDR3 sequences; roughly 44% are singletons. Indicated treatment: roughly 10-day PBMC culture with coronavirus spike peptide pools or control peptides (ViraFEST assay). Before the COVID-19 pandemic (2011-2018), CD4+ T cells were obtained from the unexposed donor. More than 1.5 million PBMCs per well were cultured with around 10 IU/ml IL-2 and roughly 10 ug/ml peptide pools.

The specimen sequenced was CD4+ T cells from blood, cultured in vitro. V is TRBV27 and J is TRBJ1-1; 7 positions agree with TRBD1. The sequence was obtained from a human donor in good health. CDR3 sequence (DNA): TGTGCCAGCAGTTTCAAGGGGGCAAACACTGAAGCTTTCTTT. Translation: CASSFKGANTEAFF.